The 14 T cell receptor beta chains in this list originate from one sample, sequenced in a study of T cell clones after liver transplantation. The repertoire was sequenced with immunoSEQ multiplex PCR; TCRdb's copy has only in-frame clones and lacks some. Among fewer than 85,000 clones listed, 75% to 90% were seen once. The sequencing used CD4+ T cells from blood, collected at the 22-month timepoint. These receptors all stem from a human patient who received a liver transplant. A share of the T cells may be of graft donor origin.

This chain uses TRBV4-1 with TRBJ2-1; 13 bases match TRBD2. The CDR3 totals 16 residues. V was clipped by 4 bases and J by 7 bases; unmatched bases: 7. The V gene's germline CDR1 is MGHRA and CDR2 YSYEKL. The CDR3 spells CASSPQLAGGVNEQFF. The CDR3 coding sequence is TGCGCCAGCAGCCCCCAACTAGCGGGAGGGGTTAATGAGCAGTTCTTC.

The chain joins TRBV28 to TRBJ2-7, with TRBD1 matching 8 bases. Germline V gene lookup returns CDR1 MDHEN and CDR2 SYDVKM. The CDR3 contains 12 residues. V was pared by 6 bases and J by 7 bases, with 5 bases of the junction left unmatched. DNA for the CDR3: TGTGCCAGCAGGCAGGGGGCGAGGGAGCAGTACTTC. Its protein product is CASRQGAREQYF.

V is TRBV7-3 and J is TRBJ2-3; perhaps TRBD1 as D (5 bases). The CDR3 loop spans 14 amino acids. Germline V gene lookup returns CDR1 SGHTA and CDR2 FQGTGA. The V and J ends lost 4 bases and 4 bases respectively, with 12 bases between them. In nucleotides, the CDR3 is TGTGCCAGCAGCTCGACCAGGGTGGCAGATACGCAGTATTTT. The encoded protein is CASSSTRVADTQYF. The full variable domain, in which reference TRBV7-3 and TRBJ2-3 provide the parts outside the CDR3, is GAGVSQTPSNKVTEKGKYVELRCDPISGHTALYWYRQSLGQGPEFLIYFQGTGAADDSGLPNDRFFAVRPEGSVSTLKIQRTERGDSAVYLCASSSTRVADTQYFGPGTRLTVL.

Remarks on this clone: Other nucleotide sequences in the sample specify the same CDR3. V gene TRBV7-2 combines with J gene TRBJ2-3; 15 bases fit TRBD2. This CDR3 region has 17 residues. V was clipped by 1 base and J by 6 bases; unmatched bases: 5. Germline loops: CDR1 SGHTA, CDR2 FQGNSA. This CDR3 is CASSLVGTSGGLDTQYF. In DNA form, the CDR3 reads TGTGCCAGCAGCTTAGTTGGGACTAGCGGGGGGTTGGATACGCAGTATTTT. The whole variable domain, filled in from reference TRBV7-2 and TRBJ2-3, reads GAGVSQSPSNKVTEKGKDVELRCDPISGHTALYWYRQSLGQGLEFLIYFQGNSAPDKSGLPSDRFSAERTGGSVSTLTIQRTQQEDSAVYLCASSLVGTSGGLDTQYFGPGTRLTVL.

This clone has only one observation. A junction end diverges from the germline sequence, so it may reflect a read error. The chain couples TRBV19 to TRBJ2-7; TRBD2 is a possible D gene (5 bases). This CDR3 has 8 residues. From germline, CDR1 is LNHDA and CDR2 SQIVND (reference sequence). The CDR3 DNA reads as TGTGCCAGTACCCACTGGAGGTTC. Amino acid sequence: CASTHWRF.

The V and J genes are TRBV5-1 and TRBJ2-6; 9 nucleotides agree with TRBD2. Trimming at V came to 4 bases and at J to 0 bases, leaving 8 bases not matched to a gene. Germline lookup yields CDR1 SGHRS and CDR2 YFSETQ. CDR3 length: 18 residues. The CDR3 protein is CASSLATSGSSGANVLTF. DNA for the CDR3: TGCGCCAGCAGCCTGGCGACTAGCGGAAGCTCTGGGGCCAACGTCCTGACTTTC.

This chain uses TRBV9 with TRBJ2-3; 10 nucleotides align to TRBD2. CDR1 SGDLS and CDR2 YYNGEE come from the germline V gene. The CDR3 consists of 16 residues. The V segment lost 3 bases and the J segment 1 base; nucleotides outside the gene matches: 5. CDR3 coding DNA: TGTGCCAGCAGCGCAGGACTAGCGGCCGGCACAGATACGCAGTATTTT. This codes for CASSAGLAAGTDTQYF.

In its sample, this clone was seen a few times. The rearrangement uses TRBV2 and TRBJ2-7; 12 bases line up with TRBD1. CDR3 length: 14 residues. Trimming at V came to 5 bases and at J to 6 bases, leaving 5 bases not matched to a gene. Germline V lookup: CDR1 SNHLY, CDR2 FYNNEI. This chain's CDR3 is CASSKGQGAPEQYF. The CDR3 DNA sequence: TGTGCCAGCAGTAAGGGACAGGGGGCACCCGAGCAGTACTTC. Variable domain in full (rest from reference TRBV2 and TRBJ2-7): EPEVTQTPSHQVTQMGQEVILRCVPISNHLYFYWYRQILGQKVEFLVSFYNNEISEKSEIFDDQFSVERPDGSNFTLKIRSTKLEDSAMYFCASSKGQGAPEQYFGPGTRLTVT.

The rearrangement links TRBV7-2 to TRBJ2-1; D is perhaps TRBD2 (5 bases). The CDR3 is 15 amino acids. Germline V CDR1 and CDR2: SGHTA, FQGNSA. Between the trimmed V and J ends, which lost 1 base and 4 bases, there was a span of 11 bases. The CDR3 coding sequence is TGTGCCAGCAGCTTAGATGGCGGGTCTTACAATGAGCAGTTCTTC. It encodes CASSLDGGSYNEQFF.

The rearrangement links TRBV28 to TRBJ1-1; no reliable D call. Germline V gene sequence: CDR1 MDHEN, CDR2 SYDVKM. CDR3 length equals 14 residues. Trimming removed 2 bases from V and 1 base from J, with 8 bases in between. The CDR3 loop reads CASSLRRQNTEAFF. The CDR3 coding sequence is TGTGCCAGCAGTTTACGCCGACAGAACACTGAAGCTTTCTTT.

The V gene is TRBV27, the J gene TRBJ2-2, with D maybe TRBD2 (6 bases). Trimming cost V 11 bases and J 5 bases, with 21 bases left between them. The CDR3 length is 15 residues. Germline assignment: CDR1 MNHEY and CDR2 SMNVEV (reference sequence). The CDR3 sequence is CAPPLEAGQTGELFF. The CDR3 DNA reads as TGTGCCCCTCCCCTGGAAGCGGGCCAGACCGGGGAGCTGTTTTTT.

The CDR3 nucleotides are TGTGCCAGCAGCTTACCGAGACAGGGTGGTAATGAAAAACTGTTTTTT. Translation: CASSLPRQGGNEKLFF. The genes are TRBV7-9 and TRBJ1-4; 7 bases agree with TRBD1. The germline V gene has CDR1 SEHNR and CDR2 FQNEAQ (reference sequence). The CDR3 runs 16 residues. V shed 2 bases and J 4 bases; nucleotides not matched to a gene: 7.

V gene TRBV7-2 combines with J gene TRBJ2-3; perhaps TRBD1 as D (5 bases). Trimming removed 2 bases from V and 4 bases from J, with 7 bases in between. Per germline, CDR1 SGHTA and CDR2 FQGNSA. The CDR3 length is 13 residues. Written as DNA, the CDR3 is TGTGCCAGCAGCTTAACAGGACCAGATACGCAGTATTTT. The encoded protein is CASSLTGPDTQYF.

J is TRBJ2-1 and V is TRBV10-2; the D call may be TRBD1 or TRBD2 (5 bases each). The V gene lost 0 bases and the J gene lost 9 bases, with 9 bases spanning the gap. CDR1 and CDR2 (germline): WSHSY, SAAADI. The CDR3 loop spans 13 amino acids. The CDR3 DNA follows: TGCGCCAGCAGTGAGTCGCTAGGGACTGAGCAGTTCTTC. Translating it yields CASSESLGTEQFF.